This TCR beta chain was profiled in a study of T-cell memory formation after mild COVID-19. The wider study: The two donors had largely donor-specific TCR clusters.

There are 17 residues in the CDR3. V was clipped by 1 base and J by 6 bases; unmatched bases: 11. Germline lookup yields CDR1 SNHLY and CDR2 FYNNEI. Concerning this clonotype itself: The target antigen is unknown.

Findings and caveats of the study: CD4/CD8 balance held among clones contracting day 15 to 85, and later expanders leaned CD4+. Contracting CD4+ clones sat mainly in CM and EM; CD8+ in EMRA.

In TCRdb, the 5' RACE reads were re-called with MiXCR into one record per CDR3 protein. The sample contains 55,000 to 65,000 distinct CDR3 sequences, over 7.5% of which appear only once. The specimen was PBMCs or a T cell subset sorted from them (not recorded which). The origin of this receptor is a man in his late teens or twenties who had mild COVID-19 (a few samples of this study predate the infection). Cell type and time point are not known. This chain uses TRBV2 with TRBJ1-5; TRBD1 agrees at 8 bases. The CDR3 sequence: CASSEGVHRGSGQPQHF. As DNA, the CDR3 is TGTGCCAGCAGTGAAGGGGTCCACAGGGGGTCGGGTCAGCCCCAGCATTTT.